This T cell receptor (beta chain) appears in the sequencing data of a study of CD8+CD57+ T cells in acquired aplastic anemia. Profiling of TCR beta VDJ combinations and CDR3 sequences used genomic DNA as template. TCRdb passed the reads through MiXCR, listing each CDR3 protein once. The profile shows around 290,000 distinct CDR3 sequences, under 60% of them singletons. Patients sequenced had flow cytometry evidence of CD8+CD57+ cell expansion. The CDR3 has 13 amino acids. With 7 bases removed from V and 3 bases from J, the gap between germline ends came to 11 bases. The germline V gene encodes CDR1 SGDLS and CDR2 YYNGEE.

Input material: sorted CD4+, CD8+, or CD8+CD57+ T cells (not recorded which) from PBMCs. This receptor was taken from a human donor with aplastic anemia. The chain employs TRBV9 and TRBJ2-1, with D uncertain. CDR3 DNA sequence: TGTGCCAGCTCGACGTGGAGCTACAATGAGCAGTTCTTC. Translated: CASSTWSYNEQFF.